These 6 T cell receptor beta chains share one sample of origin, sequenced in a study of OX40 agonist ivuxolimab in advanced cancers. Libraries were prepared by immunoSEQ multiplex PCR; TCRdb keeps only in-frame clonotypes and omits some of them. The sample holds 40,000 to 45,000 clones, around four fifths seen once. Sequenced material: CD4+ or CD8+ T cells sorted from blood, taken in a trial of the OX40 agonist ivuxolimab. The source of these receptors is an adult with an advanced solid tumor such as melanoma, head and neck, liver or kidney cancer.

This sequence joins TRBV5-1 and TRBJ2-3; either TRBD1 or TRBD2 may supply D (6 bases each). This CDR3 comprises 16 residues. In germline, CDR1 is SGHRS, CDR2 YFSETQ. Trimming took 0 bases from V and 6 from J, leaving 17 bases between them. CDR3 bases: TGCGCCAGCAGCTTGGCCCTCGGGGGCCCTGGGGATACGCAGTATTTT. Translating gives CASSLALGGPGDTQYF. Combining the CDR3 with reference TRBV5-1 and TRBJ2-3 gives the whole variable domain KAGVTQTPRYLIKTRGQQVTLSCSPISGHRSVSWYQQTPGQGLQFLFEYFSETQRNKGNFPGRFSGRQFSNSRSEMNVSTLELGDSALYLCASSLALGGPGDTQYFGPGTRLTVL.

V is TRBV10-1 and J is TRBJ2-3; D is uncertain. Trimming stripped 4 bases from V and 9 bases from J, with 8 bases between. This CDR3 is 11 amino acids long. Looked up from germline, CDR1 is WNHNN and CDR2 is SYGVQD (reference sequence). DNA for the CDR3: TGCGCCAGCAGTGCCGATATAACGCAGTATTTT. Translation gives CASSADITQYF.

The chain combines TRBV15 with TRBJ1-4, with 10 bases that match TRBD1. V lost 1 base and J lost 6; bases outside the gene matches: 5. CDR3 length: 16 amino acids. Per the germline V gene, CDR1 is LNHNV and CDR2 is YYDKDF (reference sequence). CDR3 DNA sequence: TGTGCCACCAGCAGAGCTCCCGGGACAGGGGATGAAAAACTGTTTTTT. Protein product: CATSRAPGTGDEKLFF.

The chain recombines TRBV5-1 with TRBJ2-7; 10 bases agree with TRBD2. The CDR3 length is 14 residues. In germline, CDR1 is SGHRS, CDR2 YFSETQ. V dropped 5 bases and J dropped 4; count of bases not matched to a gene: 6. The CDR3 is CASRPLAGLYEQYF. The CDR3, as DNA: TGCGCCAGCAGGCCACTAGCGGGATTGTACGAGCAGTACTTC.

The rearrangement links TRBV5-1 to TRBJ1-2, with D unresolved. The V end was cut by 5 bases, the J end by 0 bases, with 14 bases between. The CDR3 is 15 residues long. The germline V gene encodes CDR1 SGHRS and CDR2 YFSETQ. This CDR3 is CASSIGETTNYGYTF. In DNA, the CDR3 is TGCGCCAGCAGTATCGGGGAGACAACTAACTATGGCTACACCTTC.

V usage is TRBV7-3 and J usage is TRBJ2-7, with D perhaps matching TRBD1 (6 bases). Trimming took off 1 base at V and 2 bases at J, with 9 bases between the two ends. This CDR3 has 14 amino acids. Germline CDR1 SGHTA, CDR2 FQGTGA. CDR3 bases: TGTGCCAGCAGCTTAAACAGGGACACCTACGAGCAGTACGTC. Residues: CASSLNRDTYEQYV.